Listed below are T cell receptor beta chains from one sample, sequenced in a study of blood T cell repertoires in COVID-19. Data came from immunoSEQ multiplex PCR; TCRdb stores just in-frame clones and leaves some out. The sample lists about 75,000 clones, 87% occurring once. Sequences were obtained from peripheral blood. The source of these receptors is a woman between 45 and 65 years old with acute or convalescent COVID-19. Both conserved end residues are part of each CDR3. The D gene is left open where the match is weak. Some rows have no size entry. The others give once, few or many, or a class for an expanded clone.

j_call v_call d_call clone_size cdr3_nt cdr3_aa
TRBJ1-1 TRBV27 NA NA TGTGCCAGCAGTTTACTAGTGAACACTGAAGCTTTCTTT CASSLLVNTEAFF
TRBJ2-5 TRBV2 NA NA TGTGCCAGCAGTGAACGGCGGAACCAAGAGACCCAGTACTTC CASSERRNQETQYF
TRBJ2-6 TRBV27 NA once TGTGCCAGCCGAGGGTTCGGGGCCAACGTCCTGACTTTC CASRGFGANVLTF
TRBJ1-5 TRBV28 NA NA TGTGCCAGCAGACAGGGATTCAGCAATCAGCCCCAGCATTTT CASRQGFSNQPQHF
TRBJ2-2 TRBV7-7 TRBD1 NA TGTGCTAGCAGCCCCTGGACAGGGAAGACCGGGGAGCTGTTTTTT CASSPWTGKTGELFF
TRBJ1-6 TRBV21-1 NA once TGTGCCAGCAGCAAAAGGACAGGGGCGTATAATTCACCCCTCCACTTT CASSKRTGAYNSPLHF
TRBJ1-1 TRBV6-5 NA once TGTGCCAGCAGGCTAGCGCAGTTGAACACTGAAGCTTTCTTT CASRLAQLNTEAFF
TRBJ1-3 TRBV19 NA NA TGTGCCAGTAGCCGGACAGCCTCTGGAAACACCATATATTTT CASSRTASGNTIYF
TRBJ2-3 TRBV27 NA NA TGTGCCAGCAACTTTCAGGGCGCGGACACAGATACGCAGTATTTT CASNFQGADTDTQYF
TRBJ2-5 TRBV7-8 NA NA TGTGCCAGCAGCTTAGGAGAAGAGACCCAGTACTTC CASSLGEETQYF